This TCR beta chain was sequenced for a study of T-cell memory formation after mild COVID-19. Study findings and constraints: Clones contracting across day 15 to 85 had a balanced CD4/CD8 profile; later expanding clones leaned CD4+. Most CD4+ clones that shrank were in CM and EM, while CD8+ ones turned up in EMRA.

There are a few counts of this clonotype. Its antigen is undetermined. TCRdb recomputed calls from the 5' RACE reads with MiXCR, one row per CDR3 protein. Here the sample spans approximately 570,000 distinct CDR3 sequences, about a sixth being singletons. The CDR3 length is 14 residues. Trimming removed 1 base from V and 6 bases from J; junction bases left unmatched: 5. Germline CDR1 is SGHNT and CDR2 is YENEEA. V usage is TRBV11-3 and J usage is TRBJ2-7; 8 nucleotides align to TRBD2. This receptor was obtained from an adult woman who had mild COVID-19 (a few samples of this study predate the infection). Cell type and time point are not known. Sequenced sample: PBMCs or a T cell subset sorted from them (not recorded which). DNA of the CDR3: TGTGCCAGCAGCTTAGTAGCGGGACCCGGCGAGCAGTACTTC. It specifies CASSLVAGPGEQYF.